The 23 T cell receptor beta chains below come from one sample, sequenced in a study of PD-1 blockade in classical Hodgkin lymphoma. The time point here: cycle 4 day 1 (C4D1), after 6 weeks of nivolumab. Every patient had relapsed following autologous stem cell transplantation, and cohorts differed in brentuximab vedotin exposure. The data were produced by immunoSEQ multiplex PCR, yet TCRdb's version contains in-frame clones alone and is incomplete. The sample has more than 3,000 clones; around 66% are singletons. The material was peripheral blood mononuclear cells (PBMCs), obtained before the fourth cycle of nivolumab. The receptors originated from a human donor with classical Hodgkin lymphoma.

CDR3 amino acids: CASSPRPDRVIGYTF. The CDR3 region has the DNA TGTGCCAGCTCACCACGTCCGGACAGGGTTATTGGCTACACCTTC. This chain links TRBV18 with TRBJ1-2, with 8 bases lining up with TRBD1. Germline V gene lookup returns CDR1 KGHSH and CDR2 LQKENI. Losses at the gene ends were 1 base for V and 7 bases for J; bases not matched to a gene: 8. The CDR3 loop spans 15 amino acids.

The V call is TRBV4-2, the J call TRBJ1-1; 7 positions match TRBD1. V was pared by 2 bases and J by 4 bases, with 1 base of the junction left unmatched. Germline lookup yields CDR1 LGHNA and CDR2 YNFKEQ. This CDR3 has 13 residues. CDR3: CASSQSGGTEAFF. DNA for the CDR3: TGTGCCAGCAGCCAATCAGGGGGCACTGAAGCTTTCTTT.

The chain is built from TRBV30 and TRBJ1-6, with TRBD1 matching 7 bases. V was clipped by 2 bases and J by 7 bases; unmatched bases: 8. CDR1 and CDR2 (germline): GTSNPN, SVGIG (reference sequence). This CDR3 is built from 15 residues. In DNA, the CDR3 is TGTGCCTGGAGTTCCCTTAGACAGGGAAATTCACCCCTCCACTTT. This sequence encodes CAWSSLRQGNSPLHF.

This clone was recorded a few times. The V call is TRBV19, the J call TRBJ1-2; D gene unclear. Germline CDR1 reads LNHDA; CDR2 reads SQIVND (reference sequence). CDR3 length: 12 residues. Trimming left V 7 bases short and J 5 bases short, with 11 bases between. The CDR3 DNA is TGTGCCAGTAAAGGTGGCCTGTATGGCTACACCTTC. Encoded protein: CASKGGLYGYTF.

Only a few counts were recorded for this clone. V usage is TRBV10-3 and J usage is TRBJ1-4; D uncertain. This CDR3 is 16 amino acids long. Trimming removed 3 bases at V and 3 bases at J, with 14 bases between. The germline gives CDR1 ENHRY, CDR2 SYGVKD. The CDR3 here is CAISEGGVRANEKLFF. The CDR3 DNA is TGTGCCATCAGTGAAGGCGGGGTACGGGCTAATGAAAAACTGTTTTTT.

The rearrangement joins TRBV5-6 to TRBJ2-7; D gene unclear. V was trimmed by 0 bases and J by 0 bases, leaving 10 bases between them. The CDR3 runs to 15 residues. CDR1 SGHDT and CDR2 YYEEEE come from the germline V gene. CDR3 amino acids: CASSLGRLSSYEQYF. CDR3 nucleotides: TGTGCCAGCAGCTTGGGGCGGCTTAGCTCCTACGAGCAGTACTTC.

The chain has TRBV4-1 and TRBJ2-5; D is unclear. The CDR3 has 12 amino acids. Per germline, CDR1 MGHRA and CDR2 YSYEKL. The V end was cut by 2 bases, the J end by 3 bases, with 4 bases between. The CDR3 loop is CASSQIEETQYF. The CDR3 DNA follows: TGCGCCAGCAGCCAAATTGAAGAGACCCAGTACTTC.

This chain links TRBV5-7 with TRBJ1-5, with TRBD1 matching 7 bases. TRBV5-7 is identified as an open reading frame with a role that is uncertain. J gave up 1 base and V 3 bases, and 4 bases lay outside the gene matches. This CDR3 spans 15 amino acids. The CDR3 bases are TGTGCCAGCAGCTACCGGGACAGAAGCAATCAGCCCCAGCATTTT. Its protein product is CASSYRDRSNQPQHF.

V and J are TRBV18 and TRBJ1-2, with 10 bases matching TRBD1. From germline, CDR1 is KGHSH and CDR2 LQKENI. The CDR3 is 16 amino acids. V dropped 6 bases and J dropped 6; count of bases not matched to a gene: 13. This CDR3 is CASSPGQGNREDGYTF. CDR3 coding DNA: TGTGCCAGCTCCCCGGGACAGGGGAATAGGGAGGATGGCTACACCTTC.

Here the CDR3 reads CASSLATTGELFF. CDR3 nucleotide sequence: TGTGCCAGCAGCTTAGCTACCACCGGGGAGCTGTTTTTT. V is TRBV7-3 and J is TRBJ2-2; D unresolved. Germline assignment: CDR1 SGHTA and CDR2 FQGTGA. This CDR3 comprises 13 residues. Trimming removed 2 bases at V and 4 bases at J, with 5 bases between.

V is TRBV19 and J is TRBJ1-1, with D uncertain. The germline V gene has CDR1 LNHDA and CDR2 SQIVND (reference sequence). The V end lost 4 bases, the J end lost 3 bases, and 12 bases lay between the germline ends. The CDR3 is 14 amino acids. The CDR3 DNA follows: TGTGCCAGTAGTACTCGGAGGTCGTACACTGAAGCTTTCTTT. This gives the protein CASSTRRSYTEAFF.

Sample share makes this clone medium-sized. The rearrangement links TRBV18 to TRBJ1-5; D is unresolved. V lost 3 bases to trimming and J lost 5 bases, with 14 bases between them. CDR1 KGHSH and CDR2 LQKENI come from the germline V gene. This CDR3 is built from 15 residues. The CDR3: CASSPGRRSDQPQHF. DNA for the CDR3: TGTGCCAGCTCACCTGGGAGGAGGAGTGATCAGCCCCAGCATTTT.

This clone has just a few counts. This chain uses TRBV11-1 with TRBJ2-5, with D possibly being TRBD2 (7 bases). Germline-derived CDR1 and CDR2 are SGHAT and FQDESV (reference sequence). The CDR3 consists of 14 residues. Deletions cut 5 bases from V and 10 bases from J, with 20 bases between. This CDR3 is CASSGGGNRGGQYF. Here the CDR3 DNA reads TGTGCCAGCAGCGGGGGCGGGAACCGCGGGGGCCAGTACTTC.

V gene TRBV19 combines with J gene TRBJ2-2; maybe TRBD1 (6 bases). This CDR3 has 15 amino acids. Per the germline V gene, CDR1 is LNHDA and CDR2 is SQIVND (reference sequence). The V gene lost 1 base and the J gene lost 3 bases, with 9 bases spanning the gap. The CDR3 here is CASSIAPGDTGELFF. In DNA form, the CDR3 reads TGTGCCAGTAGTATAGCCCCAGGGGACACCGGGGAGCTGTTTTTT.

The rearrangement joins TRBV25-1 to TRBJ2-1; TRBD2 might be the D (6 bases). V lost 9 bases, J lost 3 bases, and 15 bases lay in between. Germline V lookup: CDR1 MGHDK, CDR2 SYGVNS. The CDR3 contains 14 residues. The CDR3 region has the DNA TGTGCCAGTGGGGGGTCCTTGCACTACAATGAGCAGTTCTTC. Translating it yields CASGGSLHYNEQFF.

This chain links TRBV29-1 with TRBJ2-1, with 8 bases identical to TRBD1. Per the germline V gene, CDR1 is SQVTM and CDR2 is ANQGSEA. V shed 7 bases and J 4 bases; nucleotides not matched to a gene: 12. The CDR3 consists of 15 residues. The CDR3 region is CSGNGQGASYNEQFF. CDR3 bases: TGCAGCGGGAATGGGCAGGGGGCTTCTTACAATGAGCAGTTCTTC.

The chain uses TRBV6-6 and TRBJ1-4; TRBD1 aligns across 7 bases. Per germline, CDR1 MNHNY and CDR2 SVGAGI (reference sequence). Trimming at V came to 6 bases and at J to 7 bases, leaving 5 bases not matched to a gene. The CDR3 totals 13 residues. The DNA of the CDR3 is TGTGCCAGCAGCCAGGGACAGAGTGAAAAACTGTTTTTT. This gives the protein CASSQGQSEKLFF.

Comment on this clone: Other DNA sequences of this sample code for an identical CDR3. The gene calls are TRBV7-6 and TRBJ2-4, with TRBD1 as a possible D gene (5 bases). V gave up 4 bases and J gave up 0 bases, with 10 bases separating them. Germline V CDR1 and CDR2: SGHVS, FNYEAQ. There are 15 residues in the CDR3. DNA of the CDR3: TGTGCCAGCAGCTCAGGGCAGGGAGCCAAAAACATTCAGTACTTC. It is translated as CASSSGQGAKNIQYF.

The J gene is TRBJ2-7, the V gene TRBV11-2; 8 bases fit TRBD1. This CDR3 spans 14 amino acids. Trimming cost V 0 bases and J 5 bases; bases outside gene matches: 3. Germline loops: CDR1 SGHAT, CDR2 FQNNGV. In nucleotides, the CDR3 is TGTGCCAGCAGCTTAGAACCAGGGGGCAACGAGCAGTACTTC. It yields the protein CASSLEPGGNEQYF.

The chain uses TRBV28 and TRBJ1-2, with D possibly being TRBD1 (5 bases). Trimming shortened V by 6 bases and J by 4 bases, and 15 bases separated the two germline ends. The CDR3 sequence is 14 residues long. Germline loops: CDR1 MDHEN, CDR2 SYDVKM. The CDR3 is CASRPGTPSYGYTF. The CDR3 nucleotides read TGTGCCAGCAGACCCGGGACTCCGAGCTATGGCTACACCTTC.

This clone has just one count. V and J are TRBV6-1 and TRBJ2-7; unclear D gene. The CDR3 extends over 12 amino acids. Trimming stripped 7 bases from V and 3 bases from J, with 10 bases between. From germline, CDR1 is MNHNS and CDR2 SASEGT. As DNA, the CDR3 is TGTGCCAGCATAAGAGACCGCTACGAGCAGTACTTC. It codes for CASIRDRYEQYF.

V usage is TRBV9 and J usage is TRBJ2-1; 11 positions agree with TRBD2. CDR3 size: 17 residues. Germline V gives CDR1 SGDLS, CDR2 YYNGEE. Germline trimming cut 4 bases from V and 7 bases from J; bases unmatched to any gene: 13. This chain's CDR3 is CASSPRLAGNSVNEQFF. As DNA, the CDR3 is TGTGCCAGCAGCCCCCGACTAGCGGGGAATTCCGTGAATGAGCAGTTCTTC.

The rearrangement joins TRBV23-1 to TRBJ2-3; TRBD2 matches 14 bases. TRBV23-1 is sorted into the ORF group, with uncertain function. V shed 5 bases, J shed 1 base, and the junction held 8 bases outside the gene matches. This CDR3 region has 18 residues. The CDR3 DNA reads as TGCGCCAGCAGTAGGGGACTAGCGGGAGAAGGGGGCACAGATACGCAGTATTTT. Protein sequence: CASSRGLAGEGGTDTQYF.